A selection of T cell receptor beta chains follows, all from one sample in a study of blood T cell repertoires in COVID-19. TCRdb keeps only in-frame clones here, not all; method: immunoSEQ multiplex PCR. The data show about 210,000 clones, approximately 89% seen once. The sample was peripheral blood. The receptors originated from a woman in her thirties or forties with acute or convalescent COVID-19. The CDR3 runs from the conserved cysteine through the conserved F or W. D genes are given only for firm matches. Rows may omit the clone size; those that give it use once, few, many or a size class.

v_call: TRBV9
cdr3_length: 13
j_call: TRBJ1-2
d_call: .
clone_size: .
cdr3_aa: CASSVESVAGGNF
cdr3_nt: .

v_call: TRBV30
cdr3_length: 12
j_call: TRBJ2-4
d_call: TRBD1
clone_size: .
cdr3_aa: CAWGDRVNIQYF
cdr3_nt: TGTGCCTGGGGGGACAGGGTTAACATTCAGTACTTC

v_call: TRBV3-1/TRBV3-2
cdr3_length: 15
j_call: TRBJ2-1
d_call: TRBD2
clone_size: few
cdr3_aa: CASSPIPTSSNEQFF
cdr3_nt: TGTGCCAGCAGCCCGATTCCGACTAGCTCGAATGAGCAGTTCTTC

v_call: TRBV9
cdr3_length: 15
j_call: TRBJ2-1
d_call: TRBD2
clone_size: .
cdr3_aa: CASSVGTRDLNEQFF
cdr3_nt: TGTGCCAGCAGCGTAGGGACTAGAGATTTGAATGAGCAGTTCTTC

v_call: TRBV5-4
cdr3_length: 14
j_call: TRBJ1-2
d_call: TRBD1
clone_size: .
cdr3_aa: CASSGRQGTDGYTF
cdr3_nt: TGTGCCAGCAGCGGCCGACAGGGGACTGATGGCTACACCTTC

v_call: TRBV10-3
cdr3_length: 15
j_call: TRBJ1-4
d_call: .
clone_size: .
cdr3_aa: CAISINGATNEKLFF
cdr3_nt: TGTGCCATCAGTATAAACGGGGCAACTAATGAAAAACTGTTTTTT

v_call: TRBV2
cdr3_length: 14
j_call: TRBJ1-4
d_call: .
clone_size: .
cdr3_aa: CASSPDSYNEKLFF
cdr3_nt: TGTGCCAGCAGTCCTGACAGCTATAATGAAAAACTGTTTTTT

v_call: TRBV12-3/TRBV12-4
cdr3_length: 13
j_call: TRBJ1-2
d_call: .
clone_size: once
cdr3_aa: CASSLGGGHGYTF
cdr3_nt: TGTGCCAGCAGTTTGGGGGGGGGCCATGGCTACACCTTC

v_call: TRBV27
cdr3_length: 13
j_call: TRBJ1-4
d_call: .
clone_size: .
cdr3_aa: CASSVRTNEKLFF
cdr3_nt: TGTGCCAGCAGTGTCCGGACTAATGAAAAACTGTTTTTT

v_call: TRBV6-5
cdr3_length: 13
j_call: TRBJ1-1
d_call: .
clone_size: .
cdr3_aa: CASSYRGGTEAFF
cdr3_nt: TGTGCCAGCAGTTACAGGGGAGGGACTGAAGCTTTCTTT

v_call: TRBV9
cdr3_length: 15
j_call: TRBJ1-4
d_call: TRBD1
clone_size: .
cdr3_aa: CASSVGQGASEKLFF
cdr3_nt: TGTGCCAGCAGCGTAGGACAGGGGGCGAGTGAAAAACTGTTTTTT

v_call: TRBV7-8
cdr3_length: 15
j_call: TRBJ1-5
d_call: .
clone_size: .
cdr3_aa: CASSLIQGRNQPQHF
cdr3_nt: TGTGCCAGCAGCTTAATACAGGGACGCAATCAGCCCCAGCATTTT

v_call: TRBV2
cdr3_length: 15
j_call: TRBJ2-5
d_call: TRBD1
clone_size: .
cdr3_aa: CASSVRQGRGETQYF
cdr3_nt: TGTGCCAGCAGTGTTCGACAGGGGCGCGGGGAGACCCAGTACTTC

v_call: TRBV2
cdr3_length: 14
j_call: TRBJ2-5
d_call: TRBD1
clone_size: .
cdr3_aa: CASLGPRGRGTQYF
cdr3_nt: TGTGCCAGCCTAGGCCCCAGGGGGCGAGGGACCCAGTACTTC

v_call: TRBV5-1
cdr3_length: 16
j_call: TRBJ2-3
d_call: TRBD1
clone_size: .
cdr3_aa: CASSLGQGSYRDTQYF
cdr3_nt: TGCGCCAGCAGCTTGGGACAGGGGTCCTATAGAGATACGCAGTATTTT

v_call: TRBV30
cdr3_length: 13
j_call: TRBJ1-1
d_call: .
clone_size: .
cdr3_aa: CAWSTNGPAEAFF
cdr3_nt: TGTGCCTGGAGCACCAATGGGCCCGCTGAAGCTTTCTTT

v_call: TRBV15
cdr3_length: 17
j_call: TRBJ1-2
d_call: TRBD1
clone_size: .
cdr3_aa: CATSRESLQGDDYGYTF
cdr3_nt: TGTGCCACCAGCAGAGAAAGTCTGCAGGGGGACGACTATGGCTACACCTTC

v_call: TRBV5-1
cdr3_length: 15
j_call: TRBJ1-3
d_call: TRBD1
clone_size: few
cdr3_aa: CASSLAGTGGNTIYF
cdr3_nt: TGCGCCAGCAGCTTGGCCGGGACAGGGGGGAACACCATATATTTT

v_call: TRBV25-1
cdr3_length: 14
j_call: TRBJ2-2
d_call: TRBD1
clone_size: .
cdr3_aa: CASTGTANTGELFF
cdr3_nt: TGTGCCAGCACCGGGACAGCGAACACCGGGGAGCTGTTTTTT

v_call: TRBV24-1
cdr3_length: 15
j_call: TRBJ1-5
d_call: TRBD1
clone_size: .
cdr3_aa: CATSDRTGLNQPQHF
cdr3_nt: TGTGCCACCAGTGACCGGACAGGTTTGAACCAGCCCCAGCATTTT

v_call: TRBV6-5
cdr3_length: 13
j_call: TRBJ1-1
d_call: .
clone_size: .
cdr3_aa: CASTWELNTEAFF
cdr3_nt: TGTGCCAGCACGTGGGAGCTGAACACTGAAGCTTTCTTT

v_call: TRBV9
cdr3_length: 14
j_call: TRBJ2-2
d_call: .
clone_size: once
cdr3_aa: CASSVSSDTGELFF
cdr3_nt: TGTGCCAGCAGCGTTAGTTCGGACACCGGGGAGCTGTTTTTT

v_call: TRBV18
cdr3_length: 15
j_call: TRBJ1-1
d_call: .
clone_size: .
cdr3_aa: CASSPMGQQNTEAFF
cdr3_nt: TGTGCCAGCTCACCGATGGGACAACAAAACACTGAAGCTTTCTTT

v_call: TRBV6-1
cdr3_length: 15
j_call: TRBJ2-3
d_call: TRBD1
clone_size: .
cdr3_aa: CASSENRGPSNTQYF
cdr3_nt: TGTGCCAGCAGTGAAAACAGGGGGCCCTCTAATACGCAGTATTTT

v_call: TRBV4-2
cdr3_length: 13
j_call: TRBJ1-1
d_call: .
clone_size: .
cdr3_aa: CASSQQGRTEAFF
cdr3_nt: TGTGCCAGCAGCCAACAGGGGCGTACTGAAGCTTTCTTT

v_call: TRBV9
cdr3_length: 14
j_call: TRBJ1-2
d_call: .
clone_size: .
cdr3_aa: CASNGLSSNYGYTF
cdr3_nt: TGTGCCAGCAACGGTTTGAGTTCTAACTATGGCTACACCTTC

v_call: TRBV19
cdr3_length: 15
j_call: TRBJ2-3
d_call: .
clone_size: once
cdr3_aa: CASSIQGEGTDTQYF
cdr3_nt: TGTGCCAGTAGTATCCAGGGGGAGGGCACAGATACGCAGTATTTT

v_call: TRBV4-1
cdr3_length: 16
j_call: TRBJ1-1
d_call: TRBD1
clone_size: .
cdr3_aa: CASSHGQGRLGTEAFF
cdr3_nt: TGCGCCAGCAGCCACGGACAGGGGCGGTTGGGCACTGAAGCTTTCTTT

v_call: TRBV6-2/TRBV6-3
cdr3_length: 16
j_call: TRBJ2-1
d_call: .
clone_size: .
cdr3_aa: CASSSASPRSYNEQFF
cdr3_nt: TGTGCCAGCAGTTCCGCCAGTCCCCGCTCCTACAATGAGCAGTTCTTC

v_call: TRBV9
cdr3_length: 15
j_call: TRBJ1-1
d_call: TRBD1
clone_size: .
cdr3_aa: CASSVTPTGDTEAFF
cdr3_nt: TGTGCCAGCAGCGTAACCCCGACAGGGGACACTGAAGCTTTCTTT

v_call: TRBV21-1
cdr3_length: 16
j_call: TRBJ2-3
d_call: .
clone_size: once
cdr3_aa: CARTGTSGRGPDTQYF
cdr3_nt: TGTGCCCGTACCGGGACTAGCGGGAGGGGTCCAGATACGCAGTATTTT

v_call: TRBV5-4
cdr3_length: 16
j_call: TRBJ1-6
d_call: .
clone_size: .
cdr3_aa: CASSLGESSYNSPLHF
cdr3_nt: TGTGCCAGCAGCCTCGGGGAGAGCTCCTATAATTCACCCCTCCACTTT

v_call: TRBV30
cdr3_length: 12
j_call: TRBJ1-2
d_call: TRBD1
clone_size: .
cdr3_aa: CAWRPQGGGYTF
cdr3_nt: TGTGCCTGGAGACCGCAGGGGGGAGGCTACACCTTC

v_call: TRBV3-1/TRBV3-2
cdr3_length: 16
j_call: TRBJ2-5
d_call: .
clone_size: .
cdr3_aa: CASSQRGLHVQETQYF
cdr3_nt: TGTGCCAGCAGCCAGAGGGGACTCCACGTCCAGGAGACCCAGTACTTC